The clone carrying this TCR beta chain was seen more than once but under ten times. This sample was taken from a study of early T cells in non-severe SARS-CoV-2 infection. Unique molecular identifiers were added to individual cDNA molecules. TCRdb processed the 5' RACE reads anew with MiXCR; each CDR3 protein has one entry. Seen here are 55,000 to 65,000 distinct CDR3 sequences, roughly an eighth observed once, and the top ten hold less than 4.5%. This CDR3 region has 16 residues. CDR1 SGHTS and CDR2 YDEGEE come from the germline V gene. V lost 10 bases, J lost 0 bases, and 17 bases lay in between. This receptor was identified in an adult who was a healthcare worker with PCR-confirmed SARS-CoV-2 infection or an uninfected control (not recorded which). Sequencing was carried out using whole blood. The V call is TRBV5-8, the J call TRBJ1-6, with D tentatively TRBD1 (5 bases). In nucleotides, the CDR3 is TGTGCCGGACGTCGGGACCCTAGCTCCTATAATTCACCCCTCCACTTT. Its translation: CAGRRDPSSYNSPLHF.